Listed below are T cell receptor beta chains from one sample, sequenced in a study of response to subunit inactivated influenza vaccine. TCRdb processed the RT-PCR reads anew with MiXCR; each CDR3 protein has one entry. The data contain about 190,000 distinct CDR3 sequences, approximately 14% of them singletons. The sample consisted of CD8+ T cells sorted from PBMCs, taken 5 days after vaccination. These TCRs come from a man in his fifties who received an inactivated influenza vaccine. CDR3s include the opening cysteine and the closing phenylalanine or tryptophan. A D gene is named only where the DNA matches it firmly. A row's size may be missing; if present it is once, few, many or a size class.

v_call	j_call	d_call	clone_size	cdr3_aa	cdr3_nt
TRBV11-2	TRBJ2-3	-	few	CASSFHRGGTVTQYF	TGTGCCAGCAGCTTTCACAGGGGGGGCACAGTTACGCAGTATTTT
TRBV12-3/TRBV12-4	TRBJ2-7	TRBD2	-	CASSLLASGNEQYF	TGTGCCAGCAGTTTACTCGCTAGCGGGAACGAGCAGTACTTC
TRBV7-9	TRBJ2-3	TRBD2	few	CASSYQREGEADTQYF	TGTGCCAGCAGCTATCAGCGGGAGGGTGAAGCAGATACGCAGTATTTT
TRBV4-3	TRBJ2-5	-	-	CASSQDFEGKVVETQYF	TGCGCCAGCAGCCAAGATTTCGAGGGTAAAGTTGTAGAGACCCAGTACTTC
TRBV7-9	TRBJ1-4	-	few	CASSFPGQGFEKLFF	TGTGCCAGCAGCTTCCCTGGCCAGGGTTTTGAAAAACTGTTTTTT
TRBV29-1	TRBJ2-7	-	-	CSVEGAGSSYEQYF	TGCAGCGTTGAAGGCGCAGGCAGCTCCTACGAGCAGTACTTC
TRBV2	TRBJ2-7	-	-	CASIGGVTLSYEQYF	TGTGCCAGCATTGGAGGGGTGACCCTCTCCTACGAGCAGTACTTC
TRBV6-1	TRBJ1-1	TRBD1	-	CASRWTGPDTEAFF	TGTGCCAGCAGGTGGACAGGGCCGGACACTGAAGCTTTCTTT
TRBV29-1	TRBJ2-1	TRBD2	-	CSVPAGLAGEGREQFF	TGCAGCGTCCCAGCGGGACTAGCGGGAGAGGGGCGGGAGCAGTTCTTC
TRBV20-1	TRBJ2-7	TRBD1	-	CSARGQGNYEQYF	TGCAGTGCTAGGGGACAGGGGAACTACGAGCAGTACTTC
TRBV7-9	TRBJ2-7	TRBD1	-	CASSGPGTGATYEQYF	TGTGCCAGCAGCGGACCCGGGACAGGGGCGACCTACGAGCAGTACTTC
TRBV29-1	TRBJ2-1	-	-	CSVEGGTDSYNEQFF	TGCAGCGTTGAAGGGGGAACAGACTCCTACAATGAGCAGTTCTTC
TRBV5-1	TRBJ1-1	-	-	CASSLGTIFEAFF	TGCGCCAGCAGCTTGGGGACGATTTTCGAAGCTTTCTTT
TRBV28	TRBJ1-1	TRBD1	-	CASRRIRGGNTEAFF	TGTGCCAGCAGAAGGATCAGGGGGGGGAACACTGAAGCTTTCTTT
TRBV5-1	TRBJ2-2	-	-	CASVSGNTGELFF	TGCGCCAGCGTAAGCGGGAACACCGGGGAGCTGTTTTTT
TRBV20-1	TRBJ2-1	TRBD2	many	CSAHGLARANEQFF	TGCAGTGCCCACGGACTAGCGCGGGCAAATGAGCAGTTCTTC
TRBV30	TRBJ2-5	-	-	CAWSIIRDNQYF	TGTGCCTGGAGTATCATACGGGACAACCAGTACTTC
TRBV6-1	TRBJ2-7	-	few	CASSARGASYEQYF	TGTGCCAGCAGTGCGAGGGGAGCATCCTACGAGCAGTACTTC
TRBV5-6	TRBJ2-3	TRBD2	-	CASSLVTSGNTDTQYF	TGTGCCAGCAGCTTGGTCACTAGCGGGAACACAGATACGCAGTATTTT
TRBV5-1	TRBJ1-1	TRBD1	many	CASSLIPGQGIEAFF	TGCGCCAGCAGCTTGATACCCGGACAGGGAATTGAAGCTTTCTTT
TRBV6-1	TRBJ2-3	TRBD2	few	CASSQTSGGNTQYF	TGTGCCAGCAGCCAGACTAGCGGGGGGAATACGCAGTATTTT
TRBV3-1	TRBJ2-1	-	-	CASSQKNTPGVNEQFF	TGTGCCAGCAGCCAAAAGAACACCCCCGGTGTCAATGAGCAGTTCTTC
TRBV7-8	TRBJ2-1	-	few	CASFVTPSEPYNEQFF	TGTGCCAGTTTCGTGACTCCTTCTGAGCCCTACAATGAGCAGTTCTTC
TRBV28	TRBJ2-7	-	few	CASRTPGQRMREQYF	TGTGCCAGCAGAACCCCCGGACAGCGGATGAGGGAGCAGTACTTC